This TCR beta chain was recorded in a study of response to subunit inactivated influenza vaccine. Trimming shortened V by 3 bases and J by 7 bases, and 17 bases separated the two germline ends. The CDR3 spans 15 residues. CDR1 and CDR2 from the germline V gene are SGHDT and YYEEEE. TCRdb fed the RT-PCR reads into MiXCR, producing one record per CDR3 protein. The sample includes around 760,000 distinct CDR3 sequences, about 14% of them seen just once. This receptor was taken from a man in his fifties who received an inactivated influenza vaccine. J is TRBJ2-1 and V is TRBV5-6, with D possibly being TRBD2 (5 bases). Sequencing was performed on PBMCs from blood, taken 14 to 15 days before vaccination. The CDR3 DNA reads as TGTGCCAGCAGCTCGCCCCTAGAGGGTAAAAATGAGCAGTTCTTC. Encoded protein: CASSSPLEGKNEQFF.